The clone carrying this T cell receptor beta chain was picked up a small number of times. What it binds is unknown. TCRdb's copy holds only in-frame clones and misses some; the assay was immunoSEQ multiplex PCR. The sample holds fewer than 150,000 clones, about 90% seen once. This entry is derived from a study of T cell responses to AZD1222 COVID-19 vaccine. Findings and limits, study-wide: Receipt of two AZD1222 doses was followed by a rise in Spike-specific TCR breadth and depth. Among those given AZD1222, only 5 to 7 were seropositive at baseline.

This CDR3 is 15 amino acids long. Trimming left V 1 base short and J 5 bases short, with 11 bases between. CDR1 and CDR2 (germline): LNHNV, YYDKDF (reference sequence). The clonotype originates from an adult in good health. The sequencing here drew on peripheral blood, taken on day 0 of AZD1222 vaccination. The chain combines TRBV15 with TRBJ2-2, with D uncertain. In nucleotides, the CDR3 is TGTGCCACCAGCAGAGCGGATCCATCAACCGGGGAGCTGTTTTTT. Residues: CATSRADPSTGELFF.